A selection of T cell receptor beta chains follows, all from one sample in a study of cytomegalovirus exposure and HLA in healthy donors. Produced via immunoSEQ multiplex PCR; TCRdb's table is partial and in-frame only. The profile shows about 150,000 clones, 65% to 85% of them singletons. The sequenced sample consisted of PBMCs. Receptor source: a woman aged 18 to 35 in good health and CMV-seronegative. CDR3s include the opening cysteine and the closing phenylalanine or tryptophan. D genes are given only for firm matches. The listing skips clone size in some rows; elsewhere it reads once, few, many or a size class.

j_call clone_size cdr3_length v_call d_call cdr3_aa cdr3_nt
TRBJ1-6 once 14 TRBV7-9 - CASSQDRYNSPLHF TGTGCCAGCAGCCAGGACAGATATAATTCACCCCTCCACTTT
TRBJ1-4 - 15 TRBV19 TRBD1 CASSSGDRLNEKLFF TGTGCCAGTAGTAGCGGGGACAGGTTGAATGAAAAACTGTTTTTT
TRBJ1-5 - 14 TRBV2 - CASSYRTVNQPQHF TGTGCCAGCAGCTACCGGACAGTCAATCAGCCCCAGCATTTT
TRBJ1-2 - 13 TRBV10-3 TRBD1 CAIRKDRADGYTF TGTGCCATCAGGAAGGACAGGGCGGATGGCTACACCTTC
TRBJ1-1 few 13 TRBV25-1 - CASSERGGAEAFF TGTGCCAGCAGTGAACGGGGTGGCGCTGAAGCTTTCTTT
TRBJ1-4 few 15 TRBV5-1 - CASSLGRGTGEKLFF TGCGCCAGCAGCTTGGGTCGGGGTACGGGCGAAAAACTGTTTTTT
TRBJ1-2 - 15 TRBV19 TRBD1 CASSIEGGAHYGYTF TGTGCCAGTAGTATCGAAGGGGGCGCGCATTATGGCTACACCTTC
TRBJ1-1 - 11 TRBV6-5 - CASSYEGEAFF TGTGCCAGCAGTTATGAGGGTGAAGCTTTCTTT
TRBJ2-7 - 13 TRBV11-2 - CASSLSGSYEQYF TGTGCCAGCAGCTTAAGCGGCTCCTACGAGCAGTACTTC
TRBJ2-7 - 14 TRBV4-1 - CASSQRTDTYEQYF TGCGCCAGCAGCCAAAGGACAGATACCTACGAGCAGTACTTC
TRBJ2-7 - 14 TRBV2 - CASSVGHQAYEQYF TGTGCCAGCAGTGTGGGACATCAAGCCTACGAGCAGTACTTC
TRBJ2-7 - 11 TRBV29-1 - CSVGTAYEQYF TGCAGCGTTGGGACAGCCTACGAGCAGTACTTC
TRBJ1-2 once 12 TRBV29-1 - CSVPRGGGGYTF TGCAGCGTCCCCCGGGGAGGGGGAGGCTACACCTTC
TRBJ1-2 - 13 TRBV4-2 - CASSQDRDTGYTF TGTGCCAGCAGCCAAGATCGGGATACCGGCTACACCTTC
TRBJ2-7 - 15 TRBV11-2 - CASSSRGSHSYEQYF TGTGCCAGCAGCTCCAGGGGTTCCCACTCCTACGAGCAGTACTTC